The clone carrying this T cell receptor (beta chain) was picked up many times. Its antigen is not identified. Axillary draining lymph nodes of breast cancer patients supplied the node samples. The length of the CDR3 is 13 residues. J lost 8 bases, V lost 3 bases, and 6 bases had no gene match. Germline CDR1 and CDR2: SGDLS and YYNGEE. The record originates from a study of breast tumors, draining lymph nodes, adjacent tissues. Study-level findings and limits: Data fit most tumor T cells coming from lymph node, expanding in tumor. Compared with basal-like, luminal-like tumors shared significantly more repertoire with nontumor tissue. The lymph node origin of tumor T cells was framed as consistent with a hypothesis, not demonstrated. Tumor TCR diversity was below lymph nodes but above nontumor tissue.

TCRdb used MiXCR to reprocess the multiplex PCR reads, holding one entry per CDR3 protein. The sample lists over 250,000 distinct CDR3 sequences, 30% to 35% occurring once. This clonotype was sampled from a female donor with breast cancer. Some clones in this sample may be carry-over from other donors' samples. The sequenced sample was axillary lymph node tissue. The rearrangement links TRBV9 to TRBJ1-2; 8 bases map to TRBD1. CDR3 region: CASSAGGGWGYTF. Here the CDR3 DNA reads TGTGCCAGCAGCGCAGGGGGCGGTTGGGGCTACACCTTC.